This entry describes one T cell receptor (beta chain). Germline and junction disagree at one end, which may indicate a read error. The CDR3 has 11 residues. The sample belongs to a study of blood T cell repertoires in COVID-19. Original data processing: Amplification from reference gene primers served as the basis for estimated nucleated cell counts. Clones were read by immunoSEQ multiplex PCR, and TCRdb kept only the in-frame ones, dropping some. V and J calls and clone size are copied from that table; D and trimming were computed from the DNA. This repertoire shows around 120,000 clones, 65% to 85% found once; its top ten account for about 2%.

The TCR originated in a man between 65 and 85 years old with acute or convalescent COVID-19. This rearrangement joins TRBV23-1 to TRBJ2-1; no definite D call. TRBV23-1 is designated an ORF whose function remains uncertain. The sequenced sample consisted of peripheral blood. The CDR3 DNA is TGCGCCAGCAGTTGTGTGGCTAGATGGGTCTTC. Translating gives CASSCVARWVF.